The rows below give T cell receptor beta chains drawn from one sample of a study of T cells in localized non-small cell lung cancer. Only in-frame clones appear in the TCRdb table, and some are missing; sequencing was by immunoSEQ multiplex PCR. Of under 55,000 clones listed, roughly 75% were seen once; the top ten hold about 4%. Specimen: PBMCs, collected before any cancer treatment. These receptors originate from a woman between 40 and 69 years old with stage II lung adenocarcinoma. Each CDR3 is given with its conserved first and last residue. D genes are given only for firm matches. A clone size is listed for some rows: how often the clone was seen (once, few, many), or a class if it is expanded.

d_gene,abundance,j_gene,v_gene,CDR3nt,CDR3aa
TRBD1,once,TRBJ1-1,TRBV11-2,TGTGCCAGCAGCTCCACAGGGGGCTTTTTGACTGAAGCTTTCTTT,CASSSTGGFLTEAFF
TRBD1,.,TRBJ1-4,TRBV18,TGTGCCAGCTCCGACAACAGGGGCCACAATGAAAAACTGTTTTTT,CASSDNRGHNEKLFF
.,.,TRBJ1-1,TRBV7-2,TGTGCCAGCAGCTTATTAGGGGGACACTTGAACACTGAAGCTTTCTTT,CASSLLGGHLNTEAFF
.,.,TRBJ1-1,TRBV27,TGTGCCAGCAGTGGGGGACAAGAAGCTTTCTTT,CASSGGQEAFF
.,once,TRBJ2-3,TRBV5-8,TGTGCCAGCAGCTTGGCCGGGCAGCTTAGCACAGATACGCAGTATTTT,CASSLAGQLSTDTQYF
.,.,TRBJ1-2,TRBV28,TGTGCCAGCAGTTTACAGGCCCATCTCTATGGCTACACCTTC,CASSLQAHLYGYTF
.,.,TRBJ1-1,TRBV19,TGTGCCAGTGGAGGGATCAACACTGAAGCTTTCTTT,CASGGINTEAFF
.,.,TRBJ2-7,TRBV9,TGTGCCAGCAGCCTGGGGGGGACAGAGCCCTACGAGCAGTACTTC,CASSLGGTEPYEQYF
.,.,TRBJ2-3,TRBV28,TGTGCCAGCAGTTTCGGGGCAGATGCCACAGATACGCAGTATTTT,CASSFGADATDTQYF
TRBD1,few,TRBJ1-1,TRBV19,TGTGCCAGTAGCCGAACTTTGACAGGGTATGGGACTGAAGCTTTCTTT,CASSRTLTGYGTEAFF
.,.,TRBJ1-2,TRBV5-5,TGTGCCAGCAGCTTGGAGGGGTCCACTCCTTTGGGCTACACCTTC,CASSLEGSTPLGYTF
.,.,TRBJ1-1,TRBV12-5,TGTGCTAGTGGTTTTTATGGGAACACTGAAGCTTTCTTT,CASGFYGNTEAFF
.,.,TRBJ1-1,TRBV7-8,TGTGCCAGCAGCTTACCTGGCGCTGAAGCTTTCTTT,CASSLPGAEAFF
.,.,TRBJ1-1,TRBV7-8,TGTGCCAGCAGCTTAGTAACGAGACAGCACACTGAAGCTTTCTTT,CASSLVTRQHTEAFF
TRBD1,.,TRBJ2-7,TRBV5-6,TGTGCCAGCAGCTTCCGGGACAGGAGCTACGAGCAGTACTTC,CASSFRDRSYEQYF
.,.,TRBJ2-5,TRBV7-9,TGTGCCAGCAGCTCATTCTCGGGTTGGGGCGCTTCGGAGACCCAGTACTTC,CASSSFSGWGASETQYF
.,.,TRBJ2-6,TRBV18,TGTGCCAGCTCACCCTTAGTTGTTTCTGGGGCCAACGTCCTGACTTTC,CASSPLVVSGANVLTF
TRBD2,once,TRBJ2-1,TRBV7-3,TGTGCCAGCAGCCGTCGGACTAGCGGGGGAGTTAGCTCCTACAATGAGCAGTTCTTC,CASSRRTSGGVSSYNEQFF
TRBD1,.,TRBJ1-1,TRBV2,TGTGCCAGCAGTGCACAGGGGTTGAACACTGAAGCTTTCTTT,CASSAQGLNTEAFF
.,.,TRBJ1-1,TRBV28,TGTGCCAGCAGTTTGCACAGGGACACTGAAGCTTTCTTT,CASSLHRDTEAFF
.,.,TRBJ2-7,TRBV2,TGTGCCAGCAGGGATTCATGGGCGCGCTACGAGCAGTACTTC,CASRDSWARYEQYF
.,few,TRBJ1-2,TRBV2,TGTGCCAGCACTAGACGGTTCTATGGCTACACCTTC,CASTRRFYGYTF
.,medium-sized,TRBJ2-7,TRBV27,TGTGCCAGCAGTACTAACAGGGACCCTTCTTGGGAGCAGTACTTC,CASSTNRDPSWEQYF
.,.,TRBJ1-6,TRBV7-2,TGTGCCAGCAGCTCCGGATCCAGTTCACCCCTCCACTTT,CASSSGSSSPLHF
.,.,TRBJ1-1,TRBV4-3,TGCGCCAGCAGCCAAAGAGGCGCGGGGAACACTGAAGCTTTCTTT,CASSQRGAGNTEAFF
.,.,TRBJ1-4,TRBV6-5,TGTGCCAGCAGTTACGTCAGGGGAAATGAAAAACTGTTTTTT,CASSYVRGNEKLFF
.,.,TRBJ2-7,TRBV5-8,TGTGCCAGCAGCTTTCCGGGGCCTTCCTACGAGCAGTACTTC,CASSFPGPSYEQYF
TRBD2,.,TRBJ2-1,TRBV30,TGTGCCTGGAGTCCCACTCCTAGCGGGGGGGCAAATGAGCAGTTCTTC,CAWSPTPSGGANEQFF
.,few,TRBJ2-3,TRBV6-4,TGTGCCAGCAGTGGGGGGAGCACAGATACGCAGTATTTT,CASSGGSTDTQYF
.,.,TRBJ2-7,TRBV5-8,TGTGCCAGCAGCTCCACCCTCAGCGAGCAGTACTTC,CASSSTLSEQYF
TRBD1,.,TRBJ2-1,TRBV5-4,TGTGCCAGCAGCTTTGGGGACAGGTACAATGAGCAGTTCTTC,CASSFGDRYNEQFF
.,once,TRBJ2-1,TRBV9,TGTGCCAGCAGCGTAGAGTCCGGGAGAACTCCGTACAATGAGCAGTTCTTC,CASSVESGRTPYNEQFF
.,few,TRBJ1-1,TRBV19,TGTGCCAGTAGTCCCTCTGGCAGACTGAACACTGAAGCTTTCTTT,CASSPSGRLNTEAFF
.,.,TRBJ1-5,TRBV19,TGTGCCACCAGGTCGGGCGGGACCCCCCAGCATTTT,CATRSGGTPQHF
.,once,TRBJ1-2,TRBV5-6,TGTGCCAGCAGCTTGGACGAGGGCGGCAAGGCCTATGGCTACACCTTC,CASSLDEGGKAYGYTF
.,.,TRBJ2-1,TRBV28,TGTGCCAGCAGTTTAGAGGGATCCTACAATGAGCAGTTCTTC,CASSLEGSYNEQFF
.,once,TRBJ1-5,TRBV4-2,TGTGCCAGCAGCCAAGAGGGGCATGGCAATCAGCCCCAGCATTTT,CASSQEGHGNQPQHF
.,few,TRBJ1-1,TRBV7-6,TGTGCCAGCAGCCCGGGAGTTATGACTGAAGCTTTCTTT,CASSPGVMTEAFF
.,.,TRBJ2-2,TRBV6-5,TGTGCCAGCAGTTACGTGACGGGGACAGGGGAGCTGTTTTTT,CASSYVTGTGELFF
.,.,TRBJ1-5,TRBV5-1,TGCGCCAGCAGCTTGGATGCGGGGTTGCAGCCCCAGCATTTT,CASSLDAGLQPQHF
.,.,TRBJ1-3,TRBV6-5,TGTGCCAGCAGTTACTCGGGGACAAACGGAAACACCATATATTTT,CASSYSGTNGNTIYF
.,.,TRBJ1-1,TRBV18,TGTGCCAGCTCACCCGACGGGATTTACACTGAAGCTTTCTTT,CASSPDGIYTEAFF